The 26 T cell receptor beta chains presented below share a single source sample, sequenced in a study of patients and donors after allogeneic stem cell transplantation. From the RT-PCR reads, TCRdb called clonotypes with MiXCR, one entry per CDR3 protein. The sample consists of some 880,000 distinct CDR3 sequences, roughly 18% of them appearing once. Sequencing was performed on blood, either unsorted or a sorted T cell fraction (not recorded which). The origin of the receptors is a human donor who was either an allogeneic HSCT recipient or a stem cell or donor lymphocyte infusion donor (not recorded which). It is not recorded whose cells these are; they may come from a transplant donor.

The rearrangement links TRBV6-2 or TRBV6-3 to TRBJ1-1; D remains unclear. Germline loops: CDR1 MNHEY, CDR2 SVGEGT. V was trimmed by 6 bases and J by 5 bases, leaving 10 bases between them. This CDR3 comprises 12 residues. In DNA form, the CDR3 reads TGTGCCAGCAGCCCGACTGAGACTGAAGCTTTCTTT. This sequence encodes CASSPTETEAFF.

This clonotype was recorded at least ten times. The chain has TRBV20-1 and TRBJ2-7; TRBD2 matches 12 bases. Germline lookup yields CDR1 DFQATT and CDR2 SNEGSKA (reference sequence). The CDR3 consists of 15 residues. Trimming removed 4 bases from V and 5 bases from J; junction bases left unmatched: 9. CDR3 loop: CSATLGLAGTNEQYF. CDR3 nucleotide sequence: TGCAGTGCTACTTTGGGACTAGCGGGTACCAACGAGCAGTACTTC.

This clonotype was seen many times. The chain joins TRBV4-2 to TRBJ2-1; 15 positions match TRBD2. Germline V lookup: CDR1 LGHNA, CDR2 YNFKEQ. With 5 bases clipped from V and 2 bases from J, the junction kept 7 bases outside the gene matches. The CDR3 covers 18 residues. The CDR3 DNA reads TGTGCCAGCAGCTCTGGACTAGCGGGAGGGAGCACCTACAATGAGCAGTTCTTC. This gives the protein CASSSGLAGGSTYNEQFF.

This sequence joins TRBV4-3 and TRBJ2-3, with D perhaps assigned TRBD1 or TRBD2 (5 bases each). This CDR3 is 15 amino acids long. Trimming left V 3 bases short and J 6 bases short, with 16 bases between. Germline V gene lookup returns CDR1 LGHNA and CDR2 YSLEER. This chain's CDR3 is CASSQQRDLRDTQYF. The CDR3 DNA reads as TGCGCCAGCAGCCAGCAGAGGGACCTTCGGGATACGCAGTATTTT.

Only a few counts were recorded for this clonotype. V and J are TRBV6-5 and TRBJ1-2; D is uncertain. This CDR3 is built from 13 residues. CDR1 is MNHEY, CDR2 SVGAGI, per germline. The ends were cut back, 2 bases at V and 2 bases at J, with 6 bases in the middle. The CDR3 sequence is CASSYAWNYGYTF. In DNA form, the CDR3 reads TGTGCCAGCAGTTACGCGTGGAACTATGGCTACACCTTC.

The chain couples TRBV12-3 or TRBV12-4 to TRBJ1-5, with 10 nucleotides matching TRBD1. The ends lost 5 bases at V and 4 bases at J; junction bases unmatched: 5. This CDR3 has 15 amino acids. The CDR3 sequence is CASSRDRGTNQPQHF. The CDR3 region has the DNA TGTGCCAGCAGTAGGGACAGGGGCACAAATCAGCCCCAGCATTTT.

The chain joins TRBV9 to TRBJ1-2, with TRBD1 as a possible D gene (6 bases). CDR1 and CDR2 (germline): SGDLS, YYNGEE. The CDR3 runs to 12 residues. Trimming pared 7 bases from V and 4 bases from J, leaving 11 bases between. The CDR3 DNA is TGTGCCAGCGGGGGGCAGGTCTATGGCTACACCTTC. Protein product: CASGGQVYGYTF.

The chain couples TRBV24-1 to TRBJ1-2, with 10 bases lining up with TRBD1. The junction had 5 bases not matched to a gene; V was cut back by 11 bases and J by 3 bases. The CDR3 extends over 13 amino acids. Germline V lookup: CDR1 KGHDR, CDR2 SFDVKD. The CDR3 loop is CAIGTGEHYGYTF. The CDR3 DNA sequence: TGTGCCATCGGGACAGGGGAGCACTATGGCTACACCTTC.

This clonotype has more than one count but fewer than ten. The rearrangement joins TRBV18 to TRBJ1-2; no reliable D call. CDR1 and CDR2 (germline): KGHSH, LQKENI. The V and J ends lost 2 bases and 4 bases respectively, with 8 bases between them. The CDR3 runs 13 residues. As DNA, the CDR3 is TGTGCCAGCTCACCAAAGACCTTCTATGGCTACACCTTC. As protein: CASSPKTFYGYTF.

This clonotype was counted only a few times. This rearrangement joins TRBV3-1 to TRBJ2-3; TRBD2 is a possible D gene (5 bases). This CDR3 is 15 amino acids long. The germline gives CDR1 LGHDT, CDR2 YNNKEL (reference sequence). The V end lost 0 bases, the J end lost 2 bases, and 9 bases lay between the germline ends. CDR3 nucleotides: TGTGCCAGCAGCCAAGATCCGGGGATCACAGATACGCAGTATTTT. Translating it yields CASSQDPGITDTQYF.

The chain couples TRBV12-3 or TRBV12-4 to TRBJ2-1; the D gene could be TRBD1 or TRBD2 (6 bases each). Trimming pared 6 bases from V and 12 bases from J, leaving 18 bases between. The CDR3 loop spans 13 amino acids. CDR3 bases: TGTGCCAGCAGCCCCCGGGGGCTGCGAAGGCAGTTCTTC. It encodes CASSPRGLRRQFF.

The chain uses TRBV5-6 and TRBJ1-3; D is ambiguous. This CDR3 is built from 15 residues. Germline V gene data show CDR1 as SGHDT and CDR2 as YYEEEE. V was pared by 4 bases and J by 4 bases, with 15 bases between. CDR3 amino acids: CASSLRLGPGNTIYF. The CDR3, as DNA: TGTGCCAGCAGCCTTCGTCTCGGGCCGGGAAACACCATATATTTT.

The V and J genes are TRBV4-1 and TRBJ2-3; D gene ambiguous. Trimming removed 0 bases from V and 6 bases from J, with 4 bases in between. The CDR3 runs 12 residues. CDR1 and CDR2 (germline): MGHRA, YSYEKL. The DNA of the CDR3 is TGCGCCAGCAGCCAAGACGGGGATACGCAGTATTTT. It specifies CASSQDGDTQYF.

V usage is TRBV4-3 and J usage is TRBJ1-2; a possible D gene is TRBD1 (5 bases). This CDR3 contains 13 residues. Trimming shortened V by 1 base and J by 4 bases, and 7 bases separated the two germline ends. CDR1 LGHNA and CDR2 YSLEER come from the germline V gene. CDR3 region: CASSQGGRYGYTF. The CDR3, as DNA: TGCGCCAGCAGCCAAGGGGGACGCTATGGCTACACCTTC.

This rearrangement joins TRBV30 to TRBJ1-1, with TRBD1 matching over 9 bases. This CDR3 region has 14 residues. CDR1 and CDR2 (germline): GTSNPN, SVGIG (reference sequence). With V trimmed by 1 base and J by 5 bases, 5 bases remained unmatched. CDR3 residues: CAWSAQQGATEAFF. CDR3 nucleotide sequence: TGTGCCTGGAGTGCCCAACAGGGGGCTACTGAAGCTTTCTTT.

The V gene is TRBV5-1, the J gene TRBJ2-7; D not certain. This CDR3 has 16 amino acids. V was trimmed by 0 bases and J by 7 bases, leaving 20 bases between them. The germline gives CDR1 SGHRS, CDR2 YFSETQ. This CDR3 is CASSLGGRQGPNEQYF. The CDR3 nucleotides are TGCGCCAGCAGCTTGGGTGGCAGGCAAGGCCCTAATGAGCAGTACTTC.

The chain employs TRBV27 and TRBJ2-7; TRBD1 might be the D (6 bases). The V end was cut by 3 bases, the J end by 2 bases, with 11 bases between. Germline V CDR1 and CDR2: MNHEY, SMNVEV (reference sequence). This CDR3 region has 14 residues. CDR3 residues: CASSLNRDTYEQYF. CDR3 coding DNA: TGTGCCAGCAGTTTGAATCGGGACACCTACGAGCAGTACTTC.

V is TRBV20-1 and J is TRBJ2-3; 11 bases fit TRBD2. The CDR3 runs to 16 residues. Per germline, CDR1 DFQATT and CDR2 SNEGSKA (reference sequence). J lost 2 bases, V lost 4 bases, and 8 bases had no gene match. The CDR3: CSANRGTSGLTDTQYF. Here the CDR3 DNA reads TGCAGTGCTAATAGGGGGACTAGCGGTCTCACAGATACGCAGTATTTT.

This clonotype was seen many times. This chain connects TRBV5-1 to TRBJ2-7; tentatively, D is TRBD2 (6 bases). CDR3 length: 15 amino acids. V shed 0 bases and J shed 7 bases, with 17 bases lying between them. The germline gives CDR1 SGHRS, CDR2 YFSETQ. The CDR3 here is CASSLVVGSQREQYF. The DNA for the CDR3 is TGCGCCAGCAGCTTGGTGGTCGGGAGCCAAAGAGAGCAGTACTTC.

This chain joins TRBV6-5 and TRBJ1-2; 10 bases line up with TRBD1. Germline V gene sequence: CDR1 MNHEY, CDR2 SVGAGI. Losses at the gene ends were 1 base for V and 3 bases for J; bases not matched to a gene: 5. The length of the CDR3 is 16 residues. The CDR3 nucleotides are TGTGCCAGCAGTTACTACCTGGACAGGGGGTACTATGGCTACACCTTC. Its protein is CASSYYLDRGYYGYTF.

This clonotype was recorded a few times. The rearrangement uses TRBV4-1 and TRBJ2-7; D gene ambiguous. Per germline, CDR1 MGHRA and CDR2 YSYEKL. The CDR3 runs 14 residues. Trimming shortened V by 0 bases and J by 6 bases, and 12 bases separated the two germline ends. The CDR3 bases are TGCGCCAGCAGCCAAGATAGGGCGCCCGGCGAGCAGTACTTC. This translates into CASSQDRAPGEQYF.

A few counts support this clonotype. V and J are TRBV20-1 and TRBJ2-4; D unclear. This CDR3 comprises 13 residues. V was trimmed by 0 bases and J by 6 bases, leaving 9 bases between them. CDR1 is DFQATT and CDR2 is SNEGSKA in the germline V gene (reference sequence). For the CDR3, the DNA is TGCAGTGCTAGAGACGGCTTCGCAAACATTCAGTACTTC. It is translated as CSARDGFANIQYF.

V usage is TRBV20-1 and J usage is TRBJ2-7; TRBD1 or TRBD2 may be the D gene (5 bases each). Germline CDR1 DFQATT, CDR2 SNEGSKA (reference sequence). The CDR3 runs to 14 residues. V lost 4 bases, J lost 3 bases, and 16 bases lay in between. Written as DNA, the CDR3 is TGCAGTGCTAAGCCCGGGGCTTCCTACTACGAGCAGTACTTC. Its protein is CSAKPGASYYEQYF.

This clonotype was counted only a few times. This sequence joins TRBV13 and TRBJ1-2, with TRBD1 matching over 11 bases. The CDR3 covers 14 residues. J was trimmed by 6 bases and V by 3 bases; bases with no gene match: 3. Germline-derived CDR1 and CDR2 are PRHDT and FYEKMQ (reference sequence). CDR3 region: CASSFRGQGDGYTF. CDR3 nucleotides: TGTGCCAGCAGCTTCAGGGGACAGGGGGATGGCTACACCTTC.

The chain links TRBV10-3 to TRBJ1-6, with D possibly matching TRBD1 (6 bases). The CDR3 covers 16 residues. CDR1 is ENHRY and CDR2 is SYGVKD in the germline V gene. Trimming removed 0 bases at V and 3 bases at J, with 9 bases between. This CDR3 is CAISESEDSYNSPLHF. In DNA form, the CDR3 reads TGTGCCATCAGTGAGTCAGAGGACAGCTATAATTCACCCCTCCACTTT.

This chain links TRBV4-1 with TRBJ2-5; D unresolved. V was clipped by 2 bases and J by 5 bases, with 6 bases between them. This CDR3 is built from 12 residues. The germline V gene encodes CDR1 MGHRA and CDR2 YSYEKL. CDR3 amino acids: CASSQPMETQYF. CDR3 coding DNA: TGCGCCAGCAGCCAACCGATGGAGACCCAGTACTTC.